The present TCR beta chain was sequenced within a study of CD8 T cells in Susac syndrome. Reverse transcription of roughly 0.45 to 1 ug RNA was carried out with random hexamers. An immunoSEQ multiplex PCR generated amplified TCR beta CDR3 products spanning 54 Vbeta and 13 Jbeta. From the immunoSEQ multiplex PCR reads, TCRdb called clonotypes with MiXCR, one entry per CDR3 protein. Of just over 150,000 distinct CDR3 sequences detected, nearly 97% appear once; the ten largest clones hold under 0.15%. Germline CDR1 and CDR2: SEHNR and FQNEAQ (reference sequence). There are 15 residues in the CDR3. V was pared by 5 bases and J by 0 bases, with 13 bases between. The multiple sclerosis control group comprised treatment-naive patients with stable or active relapsing-remitting disease. Negative isolation yielded the CD8+ and CD4+ T cells, while FACS enriched the TEMRA cells. Overall study findings and caveats: It was acknowledged in the study that the number of individuals who were included in its TCR sequencing and HLA analysis was relatively small.

Remarks on this clonotype: As yet, its antigen is unknown.

This receptor was taken from a human donor with multiple sclerosis. Material: CD8+ T cells from PBMCs. This rearrangement joins TRBV7-9 to TRBJ2-5; D tentatively reads TRBD1 or TRBD2 (5 bases each). The CDR3 region has the DNA TGTGCCAGCAGCCTCGGGACGGTCGACCAAGAGACCCAGTACTTC. Its translation is CASSLGTVDQETQYF.